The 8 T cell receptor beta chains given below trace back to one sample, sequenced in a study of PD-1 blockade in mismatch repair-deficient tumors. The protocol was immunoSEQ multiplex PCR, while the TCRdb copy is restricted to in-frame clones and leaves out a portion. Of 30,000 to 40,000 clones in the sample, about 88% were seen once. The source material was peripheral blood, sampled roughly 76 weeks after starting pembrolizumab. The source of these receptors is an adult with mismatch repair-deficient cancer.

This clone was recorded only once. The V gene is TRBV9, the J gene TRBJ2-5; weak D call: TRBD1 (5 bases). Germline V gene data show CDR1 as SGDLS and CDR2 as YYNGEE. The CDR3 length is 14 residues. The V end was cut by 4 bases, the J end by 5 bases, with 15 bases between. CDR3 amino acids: CASSPGHLIETQYF. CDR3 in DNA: TGTGCCAGCAGCCCAGGACACCTTATCGAGACCCAGTACTTC.

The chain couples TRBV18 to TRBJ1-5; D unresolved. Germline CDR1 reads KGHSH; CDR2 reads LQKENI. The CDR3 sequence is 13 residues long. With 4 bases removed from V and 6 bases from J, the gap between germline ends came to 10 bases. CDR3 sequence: CASSLPGSQPQHF. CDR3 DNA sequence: TGTGCCAGCTCACTCCCGGGGAGTCAGCCCCAGCATTTT.

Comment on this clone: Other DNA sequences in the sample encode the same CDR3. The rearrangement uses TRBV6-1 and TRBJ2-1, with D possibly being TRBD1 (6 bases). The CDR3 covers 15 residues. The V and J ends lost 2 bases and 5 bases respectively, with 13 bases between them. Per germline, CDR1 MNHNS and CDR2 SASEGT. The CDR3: CASSEQGWRNNEQFF. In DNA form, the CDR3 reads TGTGCCAGCAGTGAACAGGGGTGGAGGAACAATGAGCAGTTCTTC.

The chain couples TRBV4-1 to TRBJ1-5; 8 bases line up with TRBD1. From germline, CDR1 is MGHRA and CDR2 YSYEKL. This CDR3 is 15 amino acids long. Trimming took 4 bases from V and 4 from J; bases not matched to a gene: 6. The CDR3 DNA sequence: TGCGCCAGCAGCCCATCCGGGACAGGTAATCAGCCCCAGCATTTT. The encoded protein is CASSPSGTGNQPQHF.

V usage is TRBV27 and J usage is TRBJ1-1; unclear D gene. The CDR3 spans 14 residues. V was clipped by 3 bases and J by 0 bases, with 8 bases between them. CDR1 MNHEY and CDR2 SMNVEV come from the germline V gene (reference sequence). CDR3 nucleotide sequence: TGTGCCAGCAGTTTTGGTCAGCTGAACACTGAAGCTTTCTTT. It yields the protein CASSFGQLNTEAFF.

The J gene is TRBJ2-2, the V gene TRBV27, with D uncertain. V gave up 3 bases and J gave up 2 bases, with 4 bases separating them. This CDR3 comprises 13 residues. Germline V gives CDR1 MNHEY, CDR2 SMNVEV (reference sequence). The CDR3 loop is CASSFFNTGELFF. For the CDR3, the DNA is TGTGCCAGCAGTTTTTTCAACACCGGGGAGCTGTTTTTT.

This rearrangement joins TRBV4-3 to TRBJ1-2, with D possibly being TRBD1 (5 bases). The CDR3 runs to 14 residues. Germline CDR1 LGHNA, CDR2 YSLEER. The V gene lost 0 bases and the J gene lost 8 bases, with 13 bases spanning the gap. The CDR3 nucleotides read TGCGCCAGCAGCCAAGATGCAGGGATCAACGGCTACACCTTC. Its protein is CASSQDAGINGYTF.

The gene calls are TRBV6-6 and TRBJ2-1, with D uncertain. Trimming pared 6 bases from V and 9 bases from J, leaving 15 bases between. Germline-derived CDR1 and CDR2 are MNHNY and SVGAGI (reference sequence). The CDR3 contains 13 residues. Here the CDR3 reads CASRRTFTSEQFF. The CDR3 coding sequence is TGTGCCAGCAGGCGGACGTTTACATCTGAGCAGTTCTTC.